The 6 T cell receptor beta chains reported below all come from one sample, sequenced in a study of T cells in pancreatic ductal adenocarcinoma. No neoadjuvant therapy was given to the selected pancreatic ductal adenocarcinoma patients before their surgery. Sequencing used immunoSEQ multiplex PCR; TCRdb keeps in-frame clones, though not all of them. The repertoire includes approximately 97,000 clones, around 96% of them detected once, and 2.5% to 3.5% sits in the top ten. The sequencing input was PBMCs. These receptor sequences come from a human donor with pancreatic ductal adenocarcinoma.

The chain has TRBV5-1 and TRBJ2-1; TRBD2 aligns across 7 bases. The germline CDR1 and CDR2 sequences are SGHRS and YFSETQ. There are 15 residues in the CDR3. V shed 0 bases, J shed 6 bases, and the junction held 6 bases outside the gene matches. CDR3 DNA: TGCGCCAGCAGCTTGGCCCGGGACTATCGCAATGAGCAGTTCTTC. Encoded protein: CASSLARDYRNEQFF.

CDR3 bases: TGTGCCAGCAGTGAAGCGCAAGGGAGGTCCGGGGAGCTGTTTTTT. Protein product: CASSEAQGRSGELFF. The chain joins TRBV2 to TRBJ2-2; D might be TRBD2 (6 bases). Trimming took off 0 bases at V and 6 bases at J, with 11 bases between the two ends. The CDR3 loop spans 15 amino acids. Germline CDR1 reads SNHLY; CDR2 reads FYNNEI.

CDR3 coding DNA: TGTGCCAGCAGTGAAGGATTCGGGTGGGACGAGCAGTACTTC. Its translation: CASSEGFGWDEQYF. V usage is TRBV2 and J usage is TRBJ2-7, with D uncertain. Trimming pared 1 base from V and 5 bases from J, leaving 12 bases between. The CDR3 has 14 amino acids. Germline-derived CDR1 and CDR2 are SNHLY and FYNNEI.

The chain recombines TRBV10-3 with TRBJ1-5; 11 bases map to TRBD1. The germline V gene has CDR1 ENHRY and CDR2 SYGVKD. J was trimmed by 7 bases and V by 10 bases; bases with no gene match: 9. The CDR3 is 14 residues long. CDR3 sequence: CASAGTGGQQPQHF. In nucleotides, the CDR3 is TGTGCCAGTGCGGGGACAGGGGGACAGCAGCCCCAGCATTTT.

This clone is a singleton in its sample. The chain couples TRBV7-6 to TRBJ2-1; 7 nucleotides align to TRBD2. CDR1 and CDR2 from the germline V gene are SGHVS and FNYEAQ. This CDR3 spans 12 amino acids. Unmatched junction bases numbered 0, after V lost 8 bases and J lost 2 bases. The CDR3: CASGTTYNEQFF. The CDR3 coding sequence is TGTGCCAGCGGGACTACCTACAATGAGCAGTTCTTC.

The V call is TRBV6-1, the J call TRBJ2-7; TRBD1 agrees at 8 bases. The CDR3 extends over 14 amino acids. Germline V gene data show CDR1 as MNHNS and CDR2 as SASEGT. Trimming at V came to 6 bases and at J to 4 bases, leaving 8 bases not matched to a gene. In DNA, the CDR3 is TGTGCCAGCAGGGATGGACAGGGCCCTTACGAGCAGTACTTC. As protein: CASRDGQGPYEQYF.